Shown below are 26 T cell receptor beta chains from a single sample sequenced in a study of monozygotic twins with inflammatory bowel disease (dated by TCRdb to the late 2010s). Libraries were made using 5' RACE. Data came from an Illumina HiSeq 2500. Reprocessed by TCRdb, the reads give a single entry per CDR3 protein sequence, without DNA. The sample has approximately 390,000 distinct CDR3 sequences on record. The ten largest clonotypes hold about 2.3% of the sample. The sample comprised blood. The receptors were sampled from a human donor with ulcerative colitis or Crohn's disease, or a healthy co-twin of an affected twin (not recorded which).

This rearrangement joins TRBV20-1 to TRBJ2-5; the D gene TCRdb calls, TRBD2, cannot be checked with no DNA. Germline V gene lookup returns CDR1 DFQATT and CDR2 SNEGSKA (reference sequence). The CDR3 spans 16 residues. CDR3 region: CSARVGGLRRGETQYF.

This chain links TRBV6-5 with TRBJ1-3. Germline assignment: CDR1 MNHEY and CDR2 SVGAGI. The CDR3 totals 12 residues. This CDR3 is CATLSTGNTIYF.

This chain uses TRBV30 with TRBJ2-1; the D call of TRBD2 rests on TCRdb alone, since no DNA is present to check it. The germline gives CDR1 GTSNPN, CDR2 SVGIG (reference sequence). The CDR3 spans 17 residues. The CDR3 reads CAWSVVPWQGHGNEQFF.

The rearrangement joins TRBV6-4 to TRBJ2-1. There are 11 residues in the CDR3. Germline V gene lookup returns CDR1 MRHNA and CDR2 SNTAGT. The CDR3 spells CASPTDNEQFF.

The chain joins TRBV30 to TRBJ2-7; TCRdb's D call, TRBD1, is unchecked because there is no DNA. The germline CDR1 and CDR2 sequences are GTSNPN and SVGIG (reference sequence). This CDR3 spans 12 amino acids. CDR3 sequence reads: CASTHREYEQYF.

This rearrangement joins TRBV14 to TRBJ2-1; lacking DNA, the TRBD1 call made by TCRdb goes unchecked. The CDR3 spans 13 residues. The germline CDR1 and CDR2 sequences are SGHDN and FVKESK. CDR3 sequence: CASSQGAASRQFF.

The chain uses TRBV11-2 and TRBJ2-7. The CDR3 extends over 15 amino acids. The germline CDR1 and CDR2 sequences are SGHAT and FQNNGV. The CDR3 loop reads CASSFWSSSSYEQYF.

The chain combines TRBV5-5 with TRBJ2-7; TCRdb returns TRBD1, unconfirmable since there is no DNA. The germline V gene has CDR1 SGHKS and CDR2 YYEKEE (reference sequence). The length of the CDR3 is 16 residues. Here the CDR3 reads CASSSFTETGRSEQYF. Drawing the rest from reference TRBV5-5 and TRBJ2-7, the complete variable domain is DAGVTQSPTHLIKTRGQQVTLRCSPISGHKSVSWYQQVLGQGPQFIFQYYEKEERGRGNFPDRFSARQFPNYSSELNVNALLLGDSALYLCASSSFTETGRSEQYFGPGTRLTVT.

The chain employs TRBV24-1 and TRBJ1-5. Germline V gene lookup returns CDR1 KGHDR and CDR2 SFDVKD. This CDR3 is built from 13 residues. The CDR3 here is CATSEAGHQPQHF.

This sequence joins TRBV15 and TRBJ2-2. The CDR3 runs 15 residues. The germline V gene has CDR1 LNHNV and CDR2 YYDKDF (reference sequence). This chain's CDR3 is CATSRDLESTGELFF. Variable domain in full (rest from reference TRBV15 and TRBJ2-2): DAMVIQNPRYQVTQFGKPVTLSCSQTLNHNVMYWYQQKSSQAPKLLFHYYDKDFNNEADTPDNFQSRRPNTSFCFLDIRSPGLGDTAMYLCATSRDLESTGELFFGEGSRLTVL.

The V and J genes are TRBV12-3 or TRBV12-4 and TRBJ2-5; TCRdb lists TRBD2, though no DNA is available to test this call. The CDR3 contains 16 residues. The chain's CDR3 is CASSLIPSGGQETQYF.

The genes are TRBV4-2 and TRBJ2-5; TCRdb's D call of TRBD2 is untestable without DNA. The CDR3 is 15 amino acids. Germline CDR1 and CDR2: LGHNA and YNFKEQ. The CDR3 here is CASSQLAGGQRTQYF.

The chain recombines TRBV7-3 with TRBJ2-2. The germline V gene encodes CDR1 SGHTA and CDR2 FQGTGA. The CDR3 has 13 amino acids. The CDR3: CASSLDFYGELFF.

The genes are TRBV6-5 and TRBJ1-1; the D call of TRBD1 rests on TCRdb alone, since no DNA is present to check it. Germline CDR1 MNHEY, CDR2 SVGAGI. The CDR3 extends over 12 amino acids. The CDR3 loop is CASSQDREKAFF.

The chain links TRBV6-1 to TRBJ1-2; TCRdb calls TRBD1, which cannot be checked without DNA. This CDR3 is 15 amino acids long. The germline V gene has CDR1 MNHNS and CDR2 SASEGT. Here the CDR3 reads CASSPRDSSNYGYTF.

V is TRBV6-2 or TRBV6-3 and J is TRBJ1-2. The CDR3 sequence is 14 residues long. CDR1 MNHEY and CDR2 SVGEGT come from the germline V gene. The CDR3 loop is CASRTNTGQEGYTF.

The V gene is TRBV7-2, the J gene TRBJ1-2. The germline CDR1 and CDR2 sequences are SGHTA and FQGNSA. The CDR3 loop spans 14 amino acids. CDR3 residues: CASSLQPSQYGYTF.

This rearrangement joins TRBV6-2 or TRBV6-3 to TRBJ2-3; checking the TCRdb D call of TRBD2 is not possible without DNA. Germline V gene data show CDR1 as MNHEY and CDR2 as SVGEGT. The CDR3 spans 15 residues. CDR3 sequence: CASSPERRSTDTQYF.

The V gene is TRBV28, the J gene TRBJ2-6. CDR1 is MDHEN, CDR2 SYDVKM, per germline. The CDR3 covers 16 residues. This CDR3 is CASSSRRASGANVLTF.

This chain joins TRBV12-3 or TRBV12-4 and TRBJ1-3; TCRdb lists TRBD1, though no DNA is available to test this call. CDR3 length equals 15 residues. CDR3 region: CASRPPGISGNTIYF.

V gene TRBV5-4 combines with J gene TRBJ2-3; TCRdb's D call, TRBD2, is unchecked because there is no DNA. CDR3 length: 17 amino acids. Germline CDR1 is SGHNT and CDR2 is YYREEE (reference sequence). The CDR3 protein is CASSFELAGGLRDTQYF.

This chain uses TRBV5-1 with TRBJ2-3. This CDR3 is built from 16 residues. The germline gives CDR1 SGHRS, CDR2 YFSETQ. CDR3 sequence: CASSLGLSTSTDTQYF.

The genes are TRBV20-1 and TRBJ2-5. Germline V gene sequence: CDR1 DFQATT, CDR2 SNEGSKA (reference sequence). CDR3 length: 13 amino acids. The CDR3 reads CSATGLFMETQYF.

The chain is built from TRBV27 and TRBJ1-5. The V gene's germline CDR1 is MNHEY and CDR2 SMNVEV (reference sequence). There are 13 residues in the CDR3. The CDR3 region is CASSWQSNQPQHF.

The chain links TRBV30 to TRBJ2-1; lacking DNA, the TRBD1 call made by TCRdb goes unchecked. The CDR3 has 12 amino acids. Germline CDR1 reads GTSNPN; CDR2 reads SVGIG (reference sequence). The CDR3 spells CAWSVPGDEQFF.

The V and J genes are TRBV5-6 and TRBJ1-2; as DNA is missing, the TRBD1 call by TCRdb cannot be tested. Per germline, CDR1 SGHDT and CDR2 YYEEEE. The CDR3 length is 14 residues. The CDR3 loop reads CASSLLGGRLGYTF.